This T cell receptor (beta chain) emerged from a study of T cell responses to AZD1222 COVID-19 vaccine. Generated by immunoSEQ multiplex PCR, the TCRdb table keeps only in-frame clones and is missing some. The sample contains 120,000 or so clones, about 89% of which appear only once. Germline V gives CDR1 SGHTA, CDR2 FQGTGA. This CDR3 comprises 13 residues. V was shortened by 4 bases and J by 1 base, with 7 bases between the two germline ends. Sequencing was performed on peripheral blood, taken on day 0 of AZD1222 vaccination. The receptor was isolated from an adult in good health. The rearrangement joins TRBV7-3 to TRBJ1-1, with D uncertain. The CDR3 is CASSSRQNTEAFF. The CDR3 nucleotides read TGTGCCAGCAGCTCCAGACAGAACACTGAAGCTTTCTTT.